This T cell receptor (beta chain) comes out of a study of regulatory T cells. Study outcomes and limitations: In patients, unique TRB V-J pairs were restricted and V/J usage skewed, especially in Tregs. Regulatory T-cell repertoire restriction differed between patients, peaking in the two most autoimmune. Compared with autologous conventional CD4+ cells and control regulatory cells, CD3G-deficient regulatory T cells showed reduced diversity.

The PCR used 52 TRBV and 13 TRBJ primers. The assay was immunoSEQ multiplex PCR, and TCRdb's table has in-frame clones only and misses some. The profile shows 6,000 or so clones, around 87% of them singletons. CD4+ T cells were divided by sorting: CD25-high CD127-low Tregs, CD25-low CD127-high conventional cells. Germline lookup yields CDR1 SEHNR and CDR2 FQNEAQ (reference sequence). V dropped 8 bases and J dropped 7 bases, with 13 bases sitting between them. The CDR3 is 12 amino acids. Of note for this clone: What it binds is unknown.

The J gene is TRBJ2-3, the V gene TRBV7-9, with D perhaps TRBD1 (6 bases). This receptor was obtained from a person in their late teens or twenties with CD3G deficiency. What was sequenced was CD4+ Tregs sorted from blood. CDR3 in amino acids: CASGRGTNTQYF. The CDR3 nucleotides read TGTGCCAGCGGTAGGGGGACGAATACGCAGTATTTT.